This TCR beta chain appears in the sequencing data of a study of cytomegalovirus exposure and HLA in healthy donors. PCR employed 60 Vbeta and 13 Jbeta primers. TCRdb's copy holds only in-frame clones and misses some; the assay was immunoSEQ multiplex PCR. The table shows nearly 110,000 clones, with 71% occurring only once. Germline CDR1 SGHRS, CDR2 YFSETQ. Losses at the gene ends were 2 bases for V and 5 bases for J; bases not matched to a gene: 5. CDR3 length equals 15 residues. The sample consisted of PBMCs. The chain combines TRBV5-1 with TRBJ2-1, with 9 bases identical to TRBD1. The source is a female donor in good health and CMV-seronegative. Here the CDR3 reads CASSFRDRDNNEQFF. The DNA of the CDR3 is TGCGCCAGCAGCTTCCGGGACAGGGACAACAATGAGCAGTTCTTC. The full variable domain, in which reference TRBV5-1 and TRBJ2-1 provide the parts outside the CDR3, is KAGVTQTPRYLIKTRGQQVTLSCSPISGHRSVSWYQQTPGQGLQFLFEYFSETQRNKGNFPGRFSGRQFSNSRSEMNVSTLELGDSALYLCASSFRDRDNNEQFFGPGTRLTVL.